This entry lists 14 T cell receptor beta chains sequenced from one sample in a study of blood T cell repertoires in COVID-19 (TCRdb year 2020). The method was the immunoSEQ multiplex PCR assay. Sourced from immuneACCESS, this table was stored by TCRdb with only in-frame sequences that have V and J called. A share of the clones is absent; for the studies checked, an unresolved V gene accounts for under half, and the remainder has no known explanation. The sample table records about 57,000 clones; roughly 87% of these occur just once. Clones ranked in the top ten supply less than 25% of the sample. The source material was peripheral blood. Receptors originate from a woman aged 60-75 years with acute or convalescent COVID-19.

CDR3 sequence: CASSHGQGTVDEQFF. The CDR3 region has the DNA TGCGCCAGCAGCCACGGCCAGGGGACGGTCGATGAGCAGTTCTTC. The chain combines TRBV4-1 with TRBJ2-1, with D possibly TRBD1 on 6 matching bases. This CDR3 comprises 15 residues. The V end lost 3 bases, the J end lost 8 bases, and 17 bases lay between the germline ends. In germline, CDR1 is MGHRA, CDR2 YSYEKL.

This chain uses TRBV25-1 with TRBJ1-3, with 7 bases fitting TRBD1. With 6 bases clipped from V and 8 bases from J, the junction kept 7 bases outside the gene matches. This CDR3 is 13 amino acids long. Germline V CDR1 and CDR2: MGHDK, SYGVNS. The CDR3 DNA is TGTGCCAGCAGAAGACAGGGCCGACACACCATATATTTT. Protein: CASRRQGRHTIYF.

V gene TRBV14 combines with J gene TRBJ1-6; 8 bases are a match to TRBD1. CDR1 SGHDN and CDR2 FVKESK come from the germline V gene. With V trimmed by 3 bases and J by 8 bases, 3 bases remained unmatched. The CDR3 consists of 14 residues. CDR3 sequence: CASSHHRGDSPLHF. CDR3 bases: TGTGCCAGCAGCCACCACAGGGGGGATTCACCCCTCCACTTT.

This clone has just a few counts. DNA for the CDR3: TGTGCCAGCACCCCCTTGGGAGGAAACACTGAAGCTTTCTTT. It is translated as CASTPLGGNTEAFF. This chain links TRBV5-5 with TRBJ1-1; no clear D. The length of the CDR3 is 14 residues. V lost 6 bases to trimming and J lost 2 bases, with 14 bases between them. Germline values: CDR1 SGHKS, CDR2 YYEKEE (reference sequence).

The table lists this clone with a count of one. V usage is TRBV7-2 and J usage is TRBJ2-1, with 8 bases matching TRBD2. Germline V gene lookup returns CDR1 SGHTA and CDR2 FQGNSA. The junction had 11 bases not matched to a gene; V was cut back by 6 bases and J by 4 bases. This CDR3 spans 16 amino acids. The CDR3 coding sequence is TGTGCCAGCAGAAAGGGGAGCGGGGGCCCGTACAATGAGCAGTTCTTC. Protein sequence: CASRKGSGGPYNEQFF.

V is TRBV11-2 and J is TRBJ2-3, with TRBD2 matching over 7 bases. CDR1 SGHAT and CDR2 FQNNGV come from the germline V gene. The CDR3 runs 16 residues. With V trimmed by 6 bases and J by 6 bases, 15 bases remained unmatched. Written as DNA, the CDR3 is TGTGCCAGCAGTTTTATAACGGACTGGGGGGGGGATACGCAGTATTTT. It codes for CASSFITDWGGDTQYF. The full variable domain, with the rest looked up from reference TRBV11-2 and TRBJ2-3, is EAGVAQSPRYKIIEKRQSVAFWCNPISGHATLYWYQQILGQGPKLLIQFQNNGVVDDSQLPKDRFSAERLKGVDSTLKIQPAKLEDSAVYLCASSFITDWGGDTQYFGPGTRLTVL.

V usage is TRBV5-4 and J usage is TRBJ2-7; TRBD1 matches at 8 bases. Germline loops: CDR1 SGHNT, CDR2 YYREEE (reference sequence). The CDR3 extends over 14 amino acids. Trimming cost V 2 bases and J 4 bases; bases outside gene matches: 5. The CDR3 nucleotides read TGTGCCAGCAGCTTTACGACAGGGGATTACGAGCAGTACTTC. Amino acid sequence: CASSFTTGDYEQYF.

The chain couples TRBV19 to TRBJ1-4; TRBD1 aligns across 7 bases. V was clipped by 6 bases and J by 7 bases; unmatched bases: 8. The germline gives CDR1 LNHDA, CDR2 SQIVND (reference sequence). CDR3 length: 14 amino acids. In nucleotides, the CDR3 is TGTGCCAGTAGCGACAGGGTCCTCAGTGAAAAACTGTTTTTT. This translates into CASSDRVLSEKLFF. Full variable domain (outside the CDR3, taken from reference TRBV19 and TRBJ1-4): DGGITQSPKYLFRKEGQNVTLSCEQNLNHDAMYWYRQDPGQGLRLIYYSQIVNDFQKGDIAEGYSVSREKKESFPLTVTSAQKNPTAFYLCASSDRVLSEKLFFGSGTQLSVL.

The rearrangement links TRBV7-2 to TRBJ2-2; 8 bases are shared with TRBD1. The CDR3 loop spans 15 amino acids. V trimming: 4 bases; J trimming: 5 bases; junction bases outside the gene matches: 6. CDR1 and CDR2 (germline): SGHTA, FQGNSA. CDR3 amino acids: CASSSQGERTGELFF. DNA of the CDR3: TGTGCCAGCAGCTCACAGGGGGAAAGAACCGGGGAGCTGTTTTTT. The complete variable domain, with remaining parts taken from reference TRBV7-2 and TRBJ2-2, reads GAGVSQSPSNKVTEKGKDVELRCDPISGHTALYWYRQSLGQGLEFLIYFQGNSAPDKSGLPSDRFSAERTGGSVSTLTIQRTQQEDSAVYLCASSSQGERTGELFFGEGSRLTVL.

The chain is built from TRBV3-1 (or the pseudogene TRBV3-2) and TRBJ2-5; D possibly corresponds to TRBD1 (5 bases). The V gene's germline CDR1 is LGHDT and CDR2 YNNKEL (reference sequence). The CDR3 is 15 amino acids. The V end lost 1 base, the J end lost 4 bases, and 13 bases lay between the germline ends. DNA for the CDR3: TGTGCCAGCAGCCAAGTCCCAGGGATCCCAGAGACCCAGTACTTC. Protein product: CASSQVPGIPETQYF.

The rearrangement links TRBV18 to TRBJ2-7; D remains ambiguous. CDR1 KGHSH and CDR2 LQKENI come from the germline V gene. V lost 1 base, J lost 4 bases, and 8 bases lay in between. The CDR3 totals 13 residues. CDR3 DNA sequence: TGTGCCAGCTCACCACAGAGAGTGTACGAGCAGTACTTC. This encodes CASSPQRVYEQYF.

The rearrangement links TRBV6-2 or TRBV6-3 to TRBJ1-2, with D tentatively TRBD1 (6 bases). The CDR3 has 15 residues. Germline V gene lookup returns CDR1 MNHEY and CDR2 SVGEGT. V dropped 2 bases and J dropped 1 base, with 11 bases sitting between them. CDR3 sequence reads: CASSYQGRINYGYTF. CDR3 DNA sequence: TGTGCCAGCAGTTACCAGGGGCGGATTAACTATGGCTACACCTTC.

The CDR3: CASSLAQTGSLGVNEQFF. The CDR3, as DNA: TGTGCCAGCAGCTTAGCACAAACAGGGTCGCTGGGAGTCAATGAGCAGTTCTTC. This chain connects TRBV7-9 to TRBJ2-1; weak D call: TRBD1 (6 bases). Germline V lookup: CDR1 SEHNR, CDR2 FQNEAQ (reference sequence). The CDR3 extends over 18 amino acids. The V gene lost 0 bases and the J gene lost 6 bases, with 21 bases spanning the gap. Filled out from reference TRBV7-9 and TRBJ2-1, the complete variable domain reads DTGVSQNPRHKITKRGQNVTFRCDPISEHNRLYWYRQTLGQGPEFLTYFQNEAQLEKSRLLSDRFSAERPKGSFSTLEIQRTEQGDSAMYLCASSLAQTGSLGVNEQFFGPGTRLTVL.

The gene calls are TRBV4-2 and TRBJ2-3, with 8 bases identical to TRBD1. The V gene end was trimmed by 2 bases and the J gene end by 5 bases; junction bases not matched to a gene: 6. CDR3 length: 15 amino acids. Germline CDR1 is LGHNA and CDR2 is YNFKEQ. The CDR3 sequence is CASSQYGQGRDTQYF. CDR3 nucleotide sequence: TGTGCCAGCAGCCAATACGGACAGGGAAGAGATACGCAGTATTTT.